Listed below are T cell receptor beta chains from one sample, sequenced in a study of T-cell reconstitution after alpha-beta-depleted transplantation in children. Each CDR3 protein is one row after TCRdb ran MiXCR on the PCR reads. The sample records 400,000 to 450,000 distinct CDR3 sequences, 43% being singletons. The source was PBMCs, collected before TCRalphabeta/CD19-depleted stem cell transplant. These receptors came from a girl under 10 years old with aplastic anemia, due to receive a stem cell transplant. CDR3s include the opening cysteine and the closing phenylalanine or tryptophan. A D gene is named only where the DNA matches it firmly. Only part of the rows carry a size: once, few, many, or a class if the clone is expanded.

CDR3nt: TGCAGTGTCAATTTAGCGGGTGTAAGCTCCTACGAGCAGTACTTC; CDR3aa: CSVNLAGVSSYEQYF; v_gene: TRBV20-1; d_gene: TRBD2; len: 15; j_gene: TRBJ2-7; abundance: .
CDR3nt: TGTGCCAGCAGCTCCCCCGGGACTAGCGGCTACGAGCAGTACTTC; CDR3aa: CASSSPGTSGYEQYF; v_gene: TRBV7-9; d_gene: TRBD2; len: 15; j_gene: TRBJ2-7; abundance: many
CDR3nt: TGTGCCAGCAGTCCCCCTGCCGACGAGCAGTACTTC; CDR3aa: CASSPPADEQYF; v_gene: TRBV28; d_gene: .; len: 12; j_gene: TRBJ2-7; abundance: once
CDR3nt: TGCAGTGCTGAGGGACTAGCGGGGAGGACCTACGAGCAGTACTTC; CDR3aa: CSAEGLAGRTYEQYF; v_gene: TRBV20-1; d_gene: TRBD2; len: 15; j_gene: TRBJ2-7; abundance: .
CDR3nt: TGTGCCAGCAGCCCTAGATCTTCGACGGACACCGGGGAGCTGTTTTTT; CDR3aa: CASSPRSSTDTGELFF; v_gene: TRBV6-1; d_gene: .; len: 16; j_gene: TRBJ2-2; abundance: .
CDR3nt: TGTGCCAAAGGTGTAGCTGTCTCGACAGAAGGAACCTACGAGCAGTACTTC; CDR3aa: CAKGVAVSTEGTYEQYF; v_gene: TRBV9; d_gene: .; len: 17; j_gene: TRBJ2-7; abundance: .
CDR3nt: TGTGCCAGCAGCTTGGAGGGCCCGGGAAATGAGCAGTTCTTC; CDR3aa: CASSLEGPGNEQFF; v_gene: TRBV6-1; d_gene: .; len: 14; j_gene: TRBJ2-1; abundance: .
CDR3nt: TGTGCCATCAGTGAGTCACTTATCCCCGGGGTCGCCTACGAGCAGTACTTC; CDR3aa: CAISESLIPGVAYEQYF; v_gene: TRBV10-3; d_gene: .; len: 17; j_gene: TRBJ2-7; abundance: many
CDR3nt: TGTGCCAGCAGTTACTTAGGATCCGGGGAGCTGTTTTTT; CDR3aa: CASSYLGSGELFF; v_gene: TRBV6-5; d_gene: .; len: 13; j_gene: TRBJ2-2; abundance: many
CDR3nt: TGTGCCACCACCCCAGGGAGCTCCTATAATTCACCCCTCCACTTT; CDR3aa: CATTPGSSYNSPLHF; v_gene: TRBV15; d_gene: .; len: 15; j_gene: TRBJ1-6; abundance: many
CDR3nt: TGCTCCAGCAGCGTCGGACAGGGGGGTCAGCCCCAGCATTTT; CDR3aa: CSSSVGQGGQPQHF; v_gene: TRBV5-1; d_gene: TRBD1; len: 14; j_gene: TRBJ1-5; abundance: .
CDR3nt: TGTGCCAGCAGCTTAGATCGGCGGGCCGGCTACACCTTC; CDR3aa: CASSLDRRAGYTF; v_gene: TRBV11-2; d_gene: .; len: 13; j_gene: TRBJ1-2; abundance: few
CDR3nt: TGTGCCAGCAGCCCAGAGGTTGGCGGGGGCTGGGGAGATACGCAGTATTTT; CDR3aa: CASSPEVGGGWGDTQYF; v_gene: TRBV7-9; d_gene: .; len: 17; j_gene: TRBJ2-3; abundance: many
CDR3nt: TGTGCCAGCAGCTCGTGGACAGTAGTGAGCTACGAGCAGTACTTC; CDR3aa: CASSSWTVVSYEQYF; v_gene: TRBV7-8; d_gene: .; len: 15; j_gene: TRBJ2-7; abundance: few
CDR3nt: TGTGCCAGCAGTTACTCAGGAGACAGGGTATCGACCGGGGAGCTGTTTTTT; CDR3aa: CASSYSGDRVSTGELFF; v_gene: TRBV6-5; d_gene: TRBD1; len: 17; j_gene: TRBJ2-2; abundance: .
CDR3nt: TGCAGTGCTAGAGGCGGGAGCTCGGCAGATACGCAGTATTTT; CDR3aa: CSARGGSSADTQYF; v_gene: TRBV20-1; d_gene: TRBD2; len: 14; j_gene: TRBJ2-3; abundance: .
CDR3nt: TGCAGTGCCGAGAAACCCCCTCTACACGAGCAGTACTTC; CDR3aa: CSAEKPPLHEQYF; v_gene: TRBV20-1; d_gene: .; len: 13; j_gene: TRBJ2-7; abundance: many
CDR3nt: TGTGCCAGCAGTGCGCACAGGGTCGCTAGCACAGATACGCAGTATTTT; CDR3aa: CASSAHRVASTDTQYF; v_gene: TRBV6-1; d_gene: .; len: 16; j_gene: TRBJ2-3; abundance: few
CDR3nt: TGCGCCAGCAGCCTCGTGGGGGGGGCTAATGAAAAACTGTTTTTT; CDR3aa: CASSLVGGANEKLFF; v_gene: TRBV5-1; d_gene: .; len: 15; j_gene: TRBJ1-4; abundance: .
CDR3nt: TGTGCCAGCAGCCCTAGGACGGTTTACAATGAGCAGTTCTTC; CDR3aa: CASSPRTVYNEQFF; v_gene: TRBV7-2; d_gene: .; len: 14; j_gene: TRBJ2-1; abundance: .
CDR3nt: TGTGCCAGCAGTTTCGGCGGGATTTGGCTTACCGGTACAACTAATGAAAAACTGTTTTTT; CDR3aa: CASSFGGIWLTGTTNEKLFF; v_gene: TRBV12-3/TRBV12-4; d_gene: .; len: 20; j_gene: TRBJ1-4; abundance: few
CDR3nt: TGTGCCAGCAGTTTATCGAGAGACGGCGAGCAGTACTTC; CDR3aa: CASSLSRDGEQYF; v_gene: TRBV27; d_gene: .; len: 13; j_gene: TRBJ2-7; abundance: few
CDR3nt: TGTGCCAGCAGCTTAGCGAGCAGTCGGGTTGGTGAAGCTTTCTTT; CDR3aa: CASSLASSRVGEAFF; v_gene: TRBV7-2; d_gene: .; len: 15; j_gene: TRBJ1-1; abundance: .
CDR3nt: TGCGCCAGCAGCTTGGACCGGTTGAACACTGAAGCTTTCTTT; CDR3aa: CASSLDRLNTEAFF; v_gene: TRBV5-1; d_gene: .; len: 14; j_gene: TRBJ1-1; abundance: many
CDR3nt: TGTGCCATCAGTCAGACCGGGACACTCGCTAATGAAAAACTGTTTTTT; CDR3aa: CAISQTGTLANEKLFF; v_gene: TRBV10-3; d_gene: .; len: 16; j_gene: TRBJ1-4; abundance: .
CDR3nt: TGCAGTGCTAGAGTCTTAGCCGGGTATGGCTACACCTTC; CDR3aa: CSARVLAGYGYTF; v_gene: TRBV20-1; d_gene: .; len: 13; j_gene: TRBJ1-2; abundance: many
CDR3nt: TGCGCCAGCAGCCAAGACGACAGGGTGACAGATACGCAGTATTTT; CDR3aa: CASSQDDRVTDTQYF; v_gene: TRBV4-1; d_gene: TRBD1; len: 15; j_gene: TRBJ2-3; abundance: few
CDR3nt: TGTGCCAGCAGCTCCCCCGGGACAGGGGTTTACGGCTACACCTTC; CDR3aa: CASSSPGTGVYGYTF; v_gene: TRBV7-3; d_gene: TRBD1; len: 15; j_gene: TRBJ1-2; abundance: .
CDR3nt: TGCAGCGTTCCCCAACGGACAGATACGCAGTATTTT; CDR3aa: CSVPQRTDTQYF; v_gene: TRBV29-1; d_gene: .; len: 12; j_gene: TRBJ2-3; abundance: few
CDR3nt: TGCGCCAGCAGTCCCGAGGGACATCAGCCCCAGCATTTT; CDR3aa: CASSPEGHQPQHF; v_gene: TRBV5-1; d_gene: .; len: 13; j_gene: TRBJ1-5; abundance: few
CDR3nt: TGTGCCACCCGGGGGTCTGGGGCCAACGTCCTGACTTTC; CDR3aa: CATRGSGANVLTF; v_gene: TRBV12-3/TRBV12-4; d_gene: .; len: 13; j_gene: TRBJ2-6; abundance: many
CDR3nt: TGTGCCAGCAGCTTAAAACTCGGGACTAGCGGTCTTTACACCGGGGAGCTGTTTTTT; CDR3aa: CASSLKLGTSGLYTGELFF; v_gene: TRBV7-3; d_gene: TRBD2; len: 19; j_gene: TRBJ2-2; abundance: .
CDR3nt: TGTGCCAGCAGCTTAGTCGGACAGGGTCAAGAGACCCAGTACTTC; CDR3aa: CASSLVGQGQETQYF; v_gene: TRBV7-8; d_gene: TRBD1; len: 15; j_gene: TRBJ2-5; abundance: once
CDR3nt: TGTGCCAGCAAGGAGGGGGAAAGCACTGAAGCTTTCTTT; CDR3aa: CASKEGESTEAFF; v_gene: TRBV2; d_gene: .; len: 13; j_gene: TRBJ1-1; abundance: .
CDR3nt: TGTGCCAGCGGGGGCGCCGGAGCCCTCGACAATGAGCAGTTCTTC; CDR3aa: CASGGAGALDNEQFF; v_gene: TRBV2; d_gene: .; len: 15; j_gene: TRBJ2-1; abundance: .
CDR3nt: TGTGCCAGCAGCCAAGCCGGGGCGTCTCACCAGCCCCAGCATTTT; CDR3aa: CASSQAGASHQPQHF; v_gene: TRBV3-1; d_gene: .; len: 15; j_gene: TRBJ1-5; abundance: few
CDR3nt: TGCAGTGCTGGGGGCACGTTGGCGGGCGGCTCGTACTTC; CDR3aa: CSAGGTLAGGSYF; v_gene: TRBV20-1; d_gene: .; len: 13; j_gene: TRBJ2-7; abundance: many
CDR3nt: TGTGCCAGCAGCCAAGAAGGGCCGGCTAACTATGGCTACACCTTC; CDR3aa: CASSQEGPANYGYTF; v_gene: TRBV3-1; d_gene: .; len: 15; j_gene: TRBJ1-2; abundance: few
CDR3nt: TGTGCCAGCTTGTCGACGAGAAACATTCAGTACTTC; CDR3aa: CASLSTRNIQYF; v_gene: TRBV6-1; d_gene: .; len: 12; j_gene: TRBJ2-4; abundance: few
CDR3nt: TGTGCCAGCAGTAACCACAGGGGGCAGGGCACAGATACGCAGTATTTT; CDR3aa: CASSNHRGQGTDTQYF; v_gene: TRBV12-3/TRBV12-4; d_gene: TRBD1; len: 16; j_gene: TRBJ2-3; abundance: once
CDR3nt: TGTGCCAGCAGCCTCTCACAGGGAGCTTTCTTT; CDR3aa: CASSLSQGAFF; v_gene: TRBV12-3/TRBV12-4; d_gene: .; len: 11; j_gene: TRBJ1-1; abundance: many
CDR3nt: TGTGCCAGCATGGGGACTAGCGTGTCCGGGGAGCTGTTTTTT; CDR3aa: CASMGTSVSGELFF; v_gene: TRBV27; d_gene: TRBD2; len: 14; j_gene: TRBJ2-2; abundance: few
CDR3nt: TGTGCCAGCAGTTTTGGGGCTAGCGGGGGTAGCTCCTACAATGAGCAGTTCTTC; CDR3aa: CASSFGASGGSSYNEQFF; v_gene: TRBV12-3/TRBV12-4; d_gene: TRBD2; len: 18; j_gene: TRBJ2-1; abundance: many
CDR3nt: TGTGCCATCGGTTTGGACAGGGGCCAAACTGAAGCTTTCTTT; CDR3aa: CAIGLDRGQTEAFF; v_gene: TRBV10-3; d_gene: TRBD1; len: 14; j_gene: TRBJ1-1; abundance: many
CDR3nt: TGTGCCAGCAGTTTAGGCCCAGGGGGTGAAGCTTTCTTT; CDR3aa: CASSLGPGGEAFF; v_gene: TRBV12-3/TRBV12-4; d_gene: TRBD1; len: 13; j_gene: TRBJ1-1; abundance: many
CDR3nt: TGTGCCAGCAGCCCCCCAGGGGGTGGAAACACCATATATTTT; CDR3aa: CASSPPGGGNTIYF; v_gene: TRBV7-9; d_gene: TRBD1; len: 14; j_gene: TRBJ1-3; abundance: many
CDR3nt: TGTGCCAGCAGTGCCCCCATACTTAGCAATCAGCCCCAGCATTTT; CDR3aa: CASSAPILSNQPQHF; v_gene: TRBV12-3/TRBV12-4; d_gene: .; len: 15; j_gene: TRBJ1-5; abundance: .
CDR3nt: TGTGCCAGCGGGGACGTAAGTCTAGGCGAGCAGTACTTC; CDR3aa: CASGDVSLGEQYF; v_gene: TRBV5-5; d_gene: .; len: 13; j_gene: TRBJ2-7; abundance: .
CDR3nt: TGCGCCAGCAGCTCCCGACAGGGGGCAAAGACAGATACGCAGTATTTT; CDR3aa: CASSSRQGAKTDTQYF; v_gene: TRBV5-1; d_gene: TRBD1; len: 16; j_gene: TRBJ2-3; abundance: .
CDR3nt: TGCGCCAGCAGCTTGAGGGACTCCCTCTACGAGCAGTACTTC; CDR3aa: CASSLRDSLYEQYF; v_gene: TRBV5-1; d_gene: .; len: 14; j_gene: TRBJ2-7; abundance: many
CDR3nt: TGTGCCAGCAGTCCGGACAGCTCTGGAAACACCATATATTTT; CDR3aa: CASSPDSSGNTIYF; v_gene: TRBV28; d_gene: .; len: 14; j_gene: TRBJ1-3; abundance: few
CDR3nt: TGTGCCAGCAGCTGGGGGCCCTCGGACACTGAAGCTTTCTTT; CDR3aa: CASSWGPSDTEAFF; v_gene: TRBV7-9; d_gene: .; len: 14; j_gene: TRBJ1-1; abundance: .
CDR3nt: TGTGCCACCTGCCCGGGTTGGGGCAGTGAAGCTTTCTTT; CDR3aa: CATCPGWGSEAFF; v_gene: TRBV12-3/TRBV12-4; d_gene: .; len: 13; j_gene: TRBJ1-1; abundance: few
CDR3nt: TGCGCCAGCAGCTTGTACTCCGCGGAAGGTGGCTACACCTTC; CDR3aa: CASSLYSAEGGYTF; v_gene: TRBV5-1; d_gene: .; len: 14; j_gene: TRBJ1-2; abundance: once
CDR3nt: TGCAGTGCACCGGACCGGGATGAGCAGTTCTTC; CDR3aa: CSAPDRDEQFF; v_gene: TRBV20-1; d_gene: .; len: 11; j_gene: TRBJ2-1; abundance: .
CDR3nt: TGTGCCAGCAGCCTAGACCCAAACATTCAGTACTTC; CDR3aa: CASSLDPNIQYF; v_gene: TRBV12-3/TRBV12-4; d_gene: .; len: 12; j_gene: TRBJ2-4; abundance: .
CDR3nt: TGCAGTGCTGTCCGGGCTAGAGGGTACGAGCAGTACTTC; CDR3aa: CSAVRARGYEQYF; v_gene: TRBV20-1; d_gene: .; len: 13; j_gene: TRBJ2-7; abundance: .
CDR3nt: TGTGCCAGCAGTTCGCTCGGGACTAGCGGGACGAATGAGCAGTTCTTC; CDR3aa: CASSSLGTSGTNEQFF; v_gene: TRBV27; d_gene: TRBD2; len: 16; j_gene: TRBJ2-1; abundance: few
CDR3nt: TGCGCCAGCAGCTCCCTCGAGGCGCAGTATTTT; CDR3aa: CASSSLEAQYF; v_gene: TRBV5-1; d_gene: .; len: 11; j_gene: TRBJ2-3; abundance: .
CDR3nt: TGTGCCAGCAGTTTAGGGCCGGGGGCAGAGGGCTACACCTTC; CDR3aa: CASSLGPGAEGYTF; v_gene: TRBV12-3/TRBV12-4; d_gene: .; len: 14; j_gene: TRBJ1-2; abundance: few